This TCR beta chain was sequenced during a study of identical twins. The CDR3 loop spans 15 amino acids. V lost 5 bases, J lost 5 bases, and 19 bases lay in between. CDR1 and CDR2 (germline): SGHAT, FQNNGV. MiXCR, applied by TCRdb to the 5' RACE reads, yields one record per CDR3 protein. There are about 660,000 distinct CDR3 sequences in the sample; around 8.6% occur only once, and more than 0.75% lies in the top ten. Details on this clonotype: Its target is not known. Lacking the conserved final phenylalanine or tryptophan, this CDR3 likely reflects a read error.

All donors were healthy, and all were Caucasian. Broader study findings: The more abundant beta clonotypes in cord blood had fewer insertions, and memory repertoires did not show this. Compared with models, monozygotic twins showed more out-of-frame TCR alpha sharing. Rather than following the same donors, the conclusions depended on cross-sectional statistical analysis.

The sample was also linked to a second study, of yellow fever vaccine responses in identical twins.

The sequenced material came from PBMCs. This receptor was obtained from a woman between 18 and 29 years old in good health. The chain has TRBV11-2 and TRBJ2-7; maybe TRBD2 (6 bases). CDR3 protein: CASSDPGGRSDEQYS. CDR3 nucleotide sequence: TGTGCCAGCAGCGACCCCGGAGGGCGTTCGGACGAGCAGTACTCC.